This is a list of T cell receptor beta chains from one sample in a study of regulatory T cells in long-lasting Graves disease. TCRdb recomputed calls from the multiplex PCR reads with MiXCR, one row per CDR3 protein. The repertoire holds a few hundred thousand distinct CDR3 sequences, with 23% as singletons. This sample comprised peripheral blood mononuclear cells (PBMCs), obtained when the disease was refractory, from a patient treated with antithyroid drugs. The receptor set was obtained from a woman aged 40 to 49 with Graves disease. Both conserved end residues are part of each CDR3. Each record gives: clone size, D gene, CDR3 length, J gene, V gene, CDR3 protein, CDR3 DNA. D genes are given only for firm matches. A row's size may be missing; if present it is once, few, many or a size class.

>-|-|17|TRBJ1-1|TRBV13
CASLQWATAVMNTEAFF
TGTGCCAGCTTACAGTGGGCAACAGCTGTCATGAACACTGAAGCTTTCTTT
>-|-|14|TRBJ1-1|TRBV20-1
CSAYKQGRNTEAFF
TGCAGTGCTTATAAACAGGGAAGAAACACTGAAGCTTTCTTT
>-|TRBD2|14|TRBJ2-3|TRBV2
CASRLAGGTDTQYF
TGTGCCAGCAGACTAGCGGGAGGCACAGATACGCAGTATTTT
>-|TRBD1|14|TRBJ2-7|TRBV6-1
CASRRQGDIYEQYF
TGTGCCAGCAGAAGACAGGGAGATATCTACGAGCAGTACTTC
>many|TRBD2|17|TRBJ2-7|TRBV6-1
CASSQELAGGPRYEQYF
TGTGCCAGCAGTCAAGAACTAGCGGGAGGACCCCGGTACGAGCAGTACTTC
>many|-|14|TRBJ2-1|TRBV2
CASSETEEASEQFF
TGTGCCAGCAGTGAAACGGAGGAGGCGAGTGAGCAGTTCTTC
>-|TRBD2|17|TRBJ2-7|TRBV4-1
CASSQGTSGPSSYEQYF
TGCGCCAGCAGCCAAGGGACTAGCGGGCCGAGCTCCTACGAGCAGTACTTC
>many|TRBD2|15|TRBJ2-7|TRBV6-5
CASSYFLGTSNEQYF
TGTGCCAGCAGTTACTTTCTGGGGACTAGTAACGAGCAGTACTTC
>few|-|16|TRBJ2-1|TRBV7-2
CASSHGDLGPYNEQFF
TGTGCCAGCAGCCATGGGGACCTAGGCCCCTACAATGAGCAGTTCTTC
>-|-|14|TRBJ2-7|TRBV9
CASSVGPTGYEQYF
TGTGCCAGCAGCGTAGGCCCCACCGGTTACGAGCAGTACTTC
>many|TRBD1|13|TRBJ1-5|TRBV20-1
CGCRTGLFQPQHF
TGCGGATGCAGGACAGGCTTATTTCAGCCCCAGCATTTT
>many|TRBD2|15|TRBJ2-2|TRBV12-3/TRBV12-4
CASSRETSGHRELFF
TGTGCCAGCAGTCGTGAGACTAGCGGCCACCGGGAGCTGTTTTTT
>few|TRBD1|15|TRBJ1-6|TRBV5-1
CASSLAHRGHSPLHF
TGCGCCAGCAGCTTGGCCCACAGGGGTCATTCACCCCTCCACTTT
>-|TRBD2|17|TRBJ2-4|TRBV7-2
CASSLGLAGGPKNIQYF
TGTGCCAGCAGCTTGGGACTAGCGGGAGGGCCCAAAAACATTCAGTACTTC
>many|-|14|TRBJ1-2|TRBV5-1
CASSPEGTKDGYTF
TGCGCCAGCAGCCCAGAGGGGACTAAGGATGGCTACACCTTC
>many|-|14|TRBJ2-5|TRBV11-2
CASSPYGRKETQYF
TGTGCCAGCAGCCCCTATGGGAGGAAAGAGACCCAGTACTTC
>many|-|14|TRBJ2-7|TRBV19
CASSIRLDSYEQYF
TGTGCCAGTAGTATACGACTAGATTCCTACGAGCAGTACTTC
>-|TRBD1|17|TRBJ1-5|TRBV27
CASRSGQGGRGNQPQHF
TGTGCCAGCAGATCGGGACAGGGCGGTAGAGGCAATCAGCCCCAGCATTTT
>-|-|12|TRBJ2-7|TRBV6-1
CASSKKIGEQYF
TGTGCCAGCAGCAAAAAAATAGGCGAGCAGTACTTC
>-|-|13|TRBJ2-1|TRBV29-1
CSVERGLYNEQFF
TGCAGCGTTGAGAGAGGACTGTACAATGAGCAGTTCTTC
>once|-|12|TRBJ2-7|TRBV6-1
CASSVPLGEQYF
TGTGCCAGCAGTGTCCCCTTGGGCGAGCAGTACTTC
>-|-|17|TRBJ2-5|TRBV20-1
CSARDPRGLAAQETQYF
TGCAGTGCTAGAGACCCCAGGGGTCTAGCGGCCCAAGAGACCCAGTACTTC
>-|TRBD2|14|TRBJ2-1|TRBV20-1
CSALQAGGRNEQFF
TGCAGTGCCCTCCAAGCGGGAGGGCGGAATGAGCAGTTCTTC
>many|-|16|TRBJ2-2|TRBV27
CASGLGTIANTGELFF
TGTGCCAGCGGTCTAGGGACAATCGCGAACACCGGGGAGCTGTTTTTT
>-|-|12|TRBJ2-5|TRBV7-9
CASSYSETGALF
TGTGCCAGCAGCTATTCAGAAACCGGGGCCCTCTTC
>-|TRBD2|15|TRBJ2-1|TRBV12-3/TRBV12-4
CASSRPSGSNNEQFF
TGTGCCAGCAGCCGGCCTAGCGGGAGTAACAATGAGCAGTTCTTC
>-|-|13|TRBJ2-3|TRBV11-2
CASSLKMLDTQYF
TGTGCCAGCAGCTTAAAGATGTTGGATACGCAGTATTTT
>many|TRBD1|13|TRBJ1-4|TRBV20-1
CSAVTGAGEKLFF
TGCAGTGCTGTGACAGGGGCAGGGGAAAAACTGTTTTTT
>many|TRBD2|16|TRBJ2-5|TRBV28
CASSRGASGSLATQYF
TGTGCCAGCAGCCGAGGGGCTAGCGGCTCGCTCGCGACCCAGTACTTC